Below are 3 T cell receptor beta chains sequenced from a single sample in a study of blood T cell repertoires in COVID-19. Libraries were prepared by immunoSEQ multiplex PCR; TCRdb keeps only in-frame clonotypes and omits some of them. The sample yields some 140,000 clones, about 85% seen once. Sequenced material: peripheral blood. The source is a man aged 55 to 70 with COVID-19, enrolled during active disease.

CDR3 sequence: CASSLALTGEQFF. The CDR3, as DNA: TGTGCCAGCAGCTTAGCCCTGACGGGTGAGCAGTTCTTC. The genes are TRBV11-2 and TRBJ2-1, with no clear D. The CDR3 sequence is 13 residues long. Per the germline V gene, CDR1 is SGHAT and CDR2 is FQNNGV. Trimming took 1 base from V and 9 from J, leaving 10 bases between them. The whole variable domain, remainder taken from reference TRBV11-2 and TRBJ2-1, is EAGVAQSPRYKIIEKRQSVAFWCNPISGHATLYWYQQILGQGPKLLIQFQNNGVVDDSQLPKDRFSAERLKGVDSTLKIQPAKLEDSAVYLCASSLALTGEQFFGPGTRLTVL.

In its sample, this clone was seen a few times. The gene calls are TRBV12-3 or TRBV12-4 and TRBJ1-4; D not certain. The V and J ends lost 3 bases and 8 bases respectively, with 7 bases between them. This CDR3 spans 12 amino acids. CDR3 sequence: CASSFTVEKLFF. For the CDR3, the DNA is TGTGCCAGCAGTTTTACAGTCGAAAAACTGTTTTTT.

This clone was counted once. The J gene is TRBJ2-5, the V gene TRBV11-2, with D possibly being TRBD2 (6 bases). The length of the CDR3 is 13 residues. Trimming removed 8 bases from V and 9 bases from J, with 19 bases in between. Germline CDR1 SGHAT, CDR2 FQNNGV. CDR3 loop: CASARGAGEAQYF. CDR3 nucleotides: TGTGCCAGCGCTAGGGGAGCTGGGGAGGCCCAGTACTTC.